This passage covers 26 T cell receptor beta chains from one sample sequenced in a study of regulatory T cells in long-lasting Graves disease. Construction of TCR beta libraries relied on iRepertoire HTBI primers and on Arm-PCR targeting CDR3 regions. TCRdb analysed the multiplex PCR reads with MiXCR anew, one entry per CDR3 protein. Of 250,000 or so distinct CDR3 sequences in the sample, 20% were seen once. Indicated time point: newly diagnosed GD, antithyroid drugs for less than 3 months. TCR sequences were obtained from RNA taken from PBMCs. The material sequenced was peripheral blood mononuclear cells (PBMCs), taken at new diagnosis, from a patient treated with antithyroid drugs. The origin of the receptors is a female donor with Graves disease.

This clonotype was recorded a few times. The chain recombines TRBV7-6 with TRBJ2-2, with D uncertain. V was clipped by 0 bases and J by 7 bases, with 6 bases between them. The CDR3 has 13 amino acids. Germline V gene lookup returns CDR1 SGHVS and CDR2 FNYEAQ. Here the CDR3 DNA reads TGTGCCAGCAGCTTAGCGAACTACGGGGAGCTGTTTTTT. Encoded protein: CASSLANYGELFF.

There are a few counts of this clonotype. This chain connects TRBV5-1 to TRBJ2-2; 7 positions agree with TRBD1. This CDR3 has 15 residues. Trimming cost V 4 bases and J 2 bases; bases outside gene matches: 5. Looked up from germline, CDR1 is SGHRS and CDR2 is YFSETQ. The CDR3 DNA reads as TGCGCCAGCAGCCCCAGGACAGGTAACACCGGGGAGCTGTTTTTT. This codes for CASSPRTGNTGELFF.

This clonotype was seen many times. In nucleotides, the CDR3 is TGTGCCAGCAGCGACACAGGGTGGGCCGGGGAGCTGTTTTTT. Amino acid sequence: CASSDTGWAGELFF. V gene TRBV2 combines with J gene TRBJ2-2; D possibly corresponds to TRBD1 (6 bases). Between the trimmed V and J ends, which lost 6 bases and 6 bases, there was a span of 14 bases. The germline CDR1 and CDR2 sequences are SNHLY and FYNNEI. This CDR3 is built from 14 residues.

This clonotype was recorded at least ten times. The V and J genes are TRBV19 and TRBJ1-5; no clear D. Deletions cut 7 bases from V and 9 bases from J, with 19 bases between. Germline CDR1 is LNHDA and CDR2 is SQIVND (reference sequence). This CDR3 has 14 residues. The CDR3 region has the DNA TGTGCCAGTAAAGTGGGTTCTGAAGGTAGGCCCCAGCATTTT. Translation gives CASKVGSEGRPQHF.

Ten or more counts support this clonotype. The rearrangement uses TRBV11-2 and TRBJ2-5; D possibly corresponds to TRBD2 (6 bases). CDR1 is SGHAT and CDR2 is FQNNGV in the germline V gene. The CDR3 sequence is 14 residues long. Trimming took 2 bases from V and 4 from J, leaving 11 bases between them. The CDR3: CASSLFPGGETQYF. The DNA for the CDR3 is TGTGCCAGCAGCTTATTTCCCGGGGGAGAGACCCAGTACTTC.

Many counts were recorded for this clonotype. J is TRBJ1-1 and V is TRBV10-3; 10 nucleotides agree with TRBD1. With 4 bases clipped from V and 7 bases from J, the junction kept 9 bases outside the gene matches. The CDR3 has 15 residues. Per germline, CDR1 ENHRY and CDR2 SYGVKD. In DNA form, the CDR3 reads TGTGCCATCAGTGGCTCCGGGACAGGGGCTGGTGAAGCTTTCTTT. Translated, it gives CAISGSGTGAGEAFF.

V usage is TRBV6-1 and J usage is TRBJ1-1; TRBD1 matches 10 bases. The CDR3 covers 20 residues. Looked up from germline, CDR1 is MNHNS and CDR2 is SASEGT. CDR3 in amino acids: CAKPPPHSGKDRGTQNWAFF. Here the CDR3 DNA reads TGTGCGAAACCCCCCCCACATTCAGGAAAGGACAGGGGGACTCAAAACTGGGCTTTCTTT.

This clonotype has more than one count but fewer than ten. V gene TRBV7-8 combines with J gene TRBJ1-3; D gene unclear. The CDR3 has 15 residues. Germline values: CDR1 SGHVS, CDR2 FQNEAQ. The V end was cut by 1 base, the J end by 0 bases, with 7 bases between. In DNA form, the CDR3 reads TGTGCCAGCAGCTTAGTGCGACACTCTGGAAACACCATATATTTT. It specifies CASSLVRHSGNTIYF.

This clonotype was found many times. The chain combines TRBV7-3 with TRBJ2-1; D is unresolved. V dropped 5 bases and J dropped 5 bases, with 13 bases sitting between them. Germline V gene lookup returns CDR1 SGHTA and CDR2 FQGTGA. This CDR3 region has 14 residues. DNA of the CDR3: TGTGCCAGCAGCCCCGCCGGCCATAACAATGAGCAGTTCTTC. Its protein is CASSPAGHNNEQFF.

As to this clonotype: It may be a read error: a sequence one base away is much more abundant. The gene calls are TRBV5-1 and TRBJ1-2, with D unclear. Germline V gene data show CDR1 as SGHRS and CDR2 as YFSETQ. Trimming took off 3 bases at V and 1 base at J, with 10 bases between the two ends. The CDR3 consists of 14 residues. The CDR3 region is CASSSHIDNYGYTF. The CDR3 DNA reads TGCGCCAGCAGCTCTCACATTGATAACTATGGCTACACCTTC.

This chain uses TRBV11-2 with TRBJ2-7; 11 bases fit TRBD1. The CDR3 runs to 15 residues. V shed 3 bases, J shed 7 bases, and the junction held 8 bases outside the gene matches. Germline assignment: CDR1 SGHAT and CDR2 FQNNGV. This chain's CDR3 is CASSFPWTGGKEQYF. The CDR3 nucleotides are TGTGCCAGCAGCTTTCCCTGGACAGGGGGCAAGGAGCAGTACTTC.

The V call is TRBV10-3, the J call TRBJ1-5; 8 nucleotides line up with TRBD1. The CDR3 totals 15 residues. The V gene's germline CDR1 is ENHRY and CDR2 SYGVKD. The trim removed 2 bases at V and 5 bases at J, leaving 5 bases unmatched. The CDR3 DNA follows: TGTGCCATCAGTGAGCGACAGGGGTTATATCAGCCCCAGCATTTT. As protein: CAISERQGLYQPQHF.

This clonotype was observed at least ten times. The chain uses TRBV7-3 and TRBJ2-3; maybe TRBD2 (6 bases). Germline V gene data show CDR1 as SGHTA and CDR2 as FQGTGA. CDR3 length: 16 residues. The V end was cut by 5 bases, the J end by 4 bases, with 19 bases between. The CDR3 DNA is TGTGCCAGCAGCGGAGCCAAGGGGACTTCCCCAGATACGCAGTATTTT. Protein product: CASSGAKGTSPDTQYF.

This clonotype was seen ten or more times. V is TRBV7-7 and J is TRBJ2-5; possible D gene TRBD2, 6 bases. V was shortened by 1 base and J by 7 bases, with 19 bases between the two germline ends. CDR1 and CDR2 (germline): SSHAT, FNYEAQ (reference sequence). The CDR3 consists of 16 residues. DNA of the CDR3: TGTGCCAGCAGCTTAGGAGGGACTGTCGAGGGCGGGACCCAGTACTTC. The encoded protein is CASSLGGTVEGGTQYF.

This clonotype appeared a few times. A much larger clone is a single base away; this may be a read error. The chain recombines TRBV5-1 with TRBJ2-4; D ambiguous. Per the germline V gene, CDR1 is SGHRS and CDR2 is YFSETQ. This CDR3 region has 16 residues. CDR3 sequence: CTSSLGKNIAKNIQYF. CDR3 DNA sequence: TGCACCAGCAGCTTGGGAAAGAACATAGCCAAAAACATTCAGTACTTC. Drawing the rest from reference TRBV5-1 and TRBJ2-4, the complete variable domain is KAGVTQTPRYLIKTRGQQVTLSCSPISGHRSVSWYQQTPGQGLQFLFEYFSETQRNKGNFPGRFSGRQFSNSRSEMNVSTLELGDSALYLCTSSLGKNIAKNIQYFGAGTRLSVL.

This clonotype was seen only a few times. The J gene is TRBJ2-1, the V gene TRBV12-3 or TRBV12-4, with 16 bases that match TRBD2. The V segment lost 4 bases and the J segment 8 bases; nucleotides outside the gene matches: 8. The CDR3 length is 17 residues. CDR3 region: CASSSGGLAGGLDEQFF. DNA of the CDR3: TGTGCCAGCAGTTCAGGGGGACTAGCGGGGGGGCTTGATGAGCAGTTCTTC.

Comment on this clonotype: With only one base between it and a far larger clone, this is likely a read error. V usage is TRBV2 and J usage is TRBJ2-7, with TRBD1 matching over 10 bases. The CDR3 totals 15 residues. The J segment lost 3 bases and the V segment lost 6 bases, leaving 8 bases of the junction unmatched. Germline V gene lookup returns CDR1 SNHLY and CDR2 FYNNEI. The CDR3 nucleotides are TGTGCCAGCAGCACCTCCGGGACAGGGGACTACGAGCAGTACTTC. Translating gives CASSTSGTGDYEQYF.

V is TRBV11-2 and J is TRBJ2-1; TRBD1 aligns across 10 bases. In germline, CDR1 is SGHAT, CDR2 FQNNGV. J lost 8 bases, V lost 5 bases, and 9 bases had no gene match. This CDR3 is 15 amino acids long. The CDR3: CASSQGQGTSDEQFF. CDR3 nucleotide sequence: TGTGCCAGCAGCCAGGGACAGGGGACAAGCGATGAGCAGTTCTTC.

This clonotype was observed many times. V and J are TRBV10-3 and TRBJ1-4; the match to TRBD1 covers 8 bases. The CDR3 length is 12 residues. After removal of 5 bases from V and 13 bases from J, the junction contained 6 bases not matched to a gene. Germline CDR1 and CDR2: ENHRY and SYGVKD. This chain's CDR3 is CAISRTGFVLFF. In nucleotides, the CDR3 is TGTGCCATCAGTAGGACAGGGTTCGTACTGTTTTTT.

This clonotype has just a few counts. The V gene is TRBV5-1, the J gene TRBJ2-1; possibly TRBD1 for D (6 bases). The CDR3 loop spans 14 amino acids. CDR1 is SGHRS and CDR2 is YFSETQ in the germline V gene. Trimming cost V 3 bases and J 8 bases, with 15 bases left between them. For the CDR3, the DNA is TGCGCCAGCAGCTGGGGGACATTGAGGGATGAGCAGTTCTTC. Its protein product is CASSWGTLRDEQFF.

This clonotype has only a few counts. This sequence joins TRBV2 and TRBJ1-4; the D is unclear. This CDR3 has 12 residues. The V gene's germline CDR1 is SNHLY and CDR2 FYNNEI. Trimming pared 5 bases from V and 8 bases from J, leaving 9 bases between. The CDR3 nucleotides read TGTGCCAGCAGTTATTCCGAGGAAAAACTGTTTTTT. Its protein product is CASSYSEEKLFF.

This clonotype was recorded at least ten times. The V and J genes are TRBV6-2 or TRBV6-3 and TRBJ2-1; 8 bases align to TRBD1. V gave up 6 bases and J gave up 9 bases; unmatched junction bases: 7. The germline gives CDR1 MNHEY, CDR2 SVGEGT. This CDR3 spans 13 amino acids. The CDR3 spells CASREDRVSEQFF. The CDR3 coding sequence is TGTGCCAGCAGGGAGGACAGGGTCAGTGAGCAGTTCTTC.

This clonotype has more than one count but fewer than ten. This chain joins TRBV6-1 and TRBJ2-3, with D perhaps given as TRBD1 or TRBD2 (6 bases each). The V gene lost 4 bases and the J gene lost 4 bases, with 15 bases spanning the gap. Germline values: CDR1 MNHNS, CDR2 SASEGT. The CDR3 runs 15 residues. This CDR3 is CASSGGDTWADTQYF. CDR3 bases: TGTGCCAGCAGTGGGGGGGACACCTGGGCAGATACGCAGTATTTT.

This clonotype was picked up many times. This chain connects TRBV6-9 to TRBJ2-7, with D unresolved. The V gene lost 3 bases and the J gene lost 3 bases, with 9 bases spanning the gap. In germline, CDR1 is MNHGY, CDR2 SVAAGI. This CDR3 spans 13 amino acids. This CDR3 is CASSYTAHYEQYF. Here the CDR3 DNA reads TGTGCCAGCAGTTACACTGCCCACTACGAGCAGTACTTC.

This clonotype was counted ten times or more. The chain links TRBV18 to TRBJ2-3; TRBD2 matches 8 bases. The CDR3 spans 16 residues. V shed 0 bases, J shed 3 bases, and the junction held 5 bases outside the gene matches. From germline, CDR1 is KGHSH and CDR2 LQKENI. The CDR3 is CASSPPNGGATDTQYF. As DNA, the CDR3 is TGTGCCAGCTCACCACCGAACGGGGGGGCAACAGATACGCAGTATTTT.

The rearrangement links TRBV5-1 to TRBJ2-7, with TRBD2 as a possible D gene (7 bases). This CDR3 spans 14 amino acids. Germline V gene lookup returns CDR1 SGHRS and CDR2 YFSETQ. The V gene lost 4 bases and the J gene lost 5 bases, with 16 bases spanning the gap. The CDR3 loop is CASSVQGRGNEQYF. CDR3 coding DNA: TGCGCCAGCAGCGTTCAGGGGAGGGGGAACGAGCAGTACTTC.